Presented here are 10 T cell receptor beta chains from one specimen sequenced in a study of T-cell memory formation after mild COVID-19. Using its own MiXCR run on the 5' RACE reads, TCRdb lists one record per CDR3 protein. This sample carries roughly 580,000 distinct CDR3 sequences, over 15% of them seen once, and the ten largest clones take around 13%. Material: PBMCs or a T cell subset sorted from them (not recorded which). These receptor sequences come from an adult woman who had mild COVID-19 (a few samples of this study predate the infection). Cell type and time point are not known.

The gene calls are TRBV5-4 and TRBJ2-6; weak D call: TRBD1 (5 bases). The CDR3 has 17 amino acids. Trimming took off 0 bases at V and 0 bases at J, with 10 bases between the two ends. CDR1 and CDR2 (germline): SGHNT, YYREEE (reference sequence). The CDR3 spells CASSLGGSSSGANVLTF. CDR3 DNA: TGTGCCAGCAGCTTGGGGGGCTCTAGCTCTGGGGCCAACGTCCTGACTTTC.

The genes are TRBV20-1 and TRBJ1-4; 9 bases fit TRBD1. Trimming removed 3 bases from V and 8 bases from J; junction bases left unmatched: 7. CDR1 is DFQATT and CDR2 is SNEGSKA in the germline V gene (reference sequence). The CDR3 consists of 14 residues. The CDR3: CSASEGQGPEKLFF. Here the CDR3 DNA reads TGCAGTGCTAGTGAGGGACAGGGTCCCGAAAAACTGTTTTTT.

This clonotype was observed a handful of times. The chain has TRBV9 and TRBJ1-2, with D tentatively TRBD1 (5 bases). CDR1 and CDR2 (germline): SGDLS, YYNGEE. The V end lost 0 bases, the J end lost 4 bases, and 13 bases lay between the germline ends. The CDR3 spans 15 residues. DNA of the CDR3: TGTGCCAGCAGCGTAGGGCCCCAGGGACCCTATGGCTACACCTTC. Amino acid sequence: CASSVGPQGPYGYTF.

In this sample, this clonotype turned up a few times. CDR3 in amino acids: CASSPGQLSTDTQYF. DNA for the CDR3: TGTGCCAGCTCACCAGGGCAGCTTAGCACAGATACGCAGTATTTT. The chain joins TRBV18 to TRBJ2-3, with D unclear. The CDR3 totals 15 residues. Trimming shortened V by 2 bases and J by 0 bases, and 9 bases separated the two germline ends. Germline V gene lookup returns CDR1 KGHSH and CDR2 LQKENI.

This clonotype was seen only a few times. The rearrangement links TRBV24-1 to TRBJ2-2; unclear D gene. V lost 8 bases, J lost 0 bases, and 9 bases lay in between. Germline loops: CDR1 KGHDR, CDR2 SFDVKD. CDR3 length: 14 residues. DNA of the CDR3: TGTGCCACCAATCTAGGACCGAACACCGGGGAGCTGTTTTTT. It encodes CATNLGPNTGELFF.

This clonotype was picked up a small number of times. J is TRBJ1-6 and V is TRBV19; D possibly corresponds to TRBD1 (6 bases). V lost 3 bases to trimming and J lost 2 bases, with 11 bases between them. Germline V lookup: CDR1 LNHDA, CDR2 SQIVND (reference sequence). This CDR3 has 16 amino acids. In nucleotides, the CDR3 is TGTGCCAGTAGTATTCGGGGGCCCACCTATAATTCACCCCTCCACTTT. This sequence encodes CASSIRGPTYNSPLHF. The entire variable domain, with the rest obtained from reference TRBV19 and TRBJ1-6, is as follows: DGGITQSPKYLFRKEGQNVTLSCEQNLNHDAMYWYRQDPGQGLRLIYYSQIVNDFQKGDIAEGYSVSREKKESFPLTVTSAQKNPTAFYLCASSIRGPTYNSPLHFGNGTRLTVT.

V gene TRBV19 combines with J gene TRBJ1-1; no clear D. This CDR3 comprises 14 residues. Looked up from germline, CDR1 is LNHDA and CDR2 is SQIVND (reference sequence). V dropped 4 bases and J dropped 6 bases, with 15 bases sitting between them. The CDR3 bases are TGTGCCAGTAGTACTAGCGTCTTTGGGGCTGAAGCTTTCTTT. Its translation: CASSTSVFGAEAFF. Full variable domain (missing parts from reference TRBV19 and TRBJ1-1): DGGITQSPKYLFRKEGQNVTLSCEQNLNHDAMYWYRQDPGQGLRLIYYSQIVNDFQKGDIAEGYSVSREKKESFPLTVTSAQKNPTAFYLCASSTSVFGAEAFFGQGTRLTVV.

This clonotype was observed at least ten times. CDR3 nucleotides: TGTGCCAGCAGCCCTGGACAGGGTTCGGAGACCCAGTACTTC. Translated, it gives CASSPGQGSETQYF. J is TRBJ2-5 and V is TRBV4-2, with TRBD1 matching 8 bases. The CDR3 runs 14 residues. CDR1 is LGHNA, CDR2 YNFKEQ, per germline. Trimming removed 4 bases from V and 5 bases from J; junction bases left unmatched: 6.

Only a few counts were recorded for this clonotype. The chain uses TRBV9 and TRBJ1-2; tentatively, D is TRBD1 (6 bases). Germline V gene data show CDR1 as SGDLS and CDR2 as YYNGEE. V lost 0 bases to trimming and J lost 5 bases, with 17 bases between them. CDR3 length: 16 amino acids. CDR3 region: CASSVGLDRDTYGYTF. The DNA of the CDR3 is TGTGCCAGCAGCGTAGGTTTGGACAGAGATACTTATGGCTACACCTTC.

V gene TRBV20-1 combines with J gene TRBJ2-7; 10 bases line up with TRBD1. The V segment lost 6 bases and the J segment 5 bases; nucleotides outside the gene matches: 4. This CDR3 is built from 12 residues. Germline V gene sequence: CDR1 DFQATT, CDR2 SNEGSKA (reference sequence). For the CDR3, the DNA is TGCAGTGCCACGACAGGGGGCAACGAGCAGTACTTC. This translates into CSATTGGNEQYF.